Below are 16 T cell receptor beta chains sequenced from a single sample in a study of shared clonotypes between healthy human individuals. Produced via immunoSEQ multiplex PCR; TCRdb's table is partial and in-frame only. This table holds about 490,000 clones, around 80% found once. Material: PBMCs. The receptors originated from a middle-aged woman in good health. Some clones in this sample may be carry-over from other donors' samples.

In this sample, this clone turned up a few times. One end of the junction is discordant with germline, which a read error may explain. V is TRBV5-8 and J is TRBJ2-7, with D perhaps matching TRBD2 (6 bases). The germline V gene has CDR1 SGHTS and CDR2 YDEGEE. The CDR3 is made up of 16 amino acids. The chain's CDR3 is CASSQGLSGLRAEQYF. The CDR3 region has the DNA TGCGCCAGCAGCCAGGGATTATCGGGACTCCGGGCCGAGCAGTACTTC.

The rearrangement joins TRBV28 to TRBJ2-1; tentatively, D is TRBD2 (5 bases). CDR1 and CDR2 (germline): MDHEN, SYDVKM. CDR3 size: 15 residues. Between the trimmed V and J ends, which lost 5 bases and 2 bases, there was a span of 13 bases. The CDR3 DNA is TGTGCCAGCAGTCCACCCCTAGCAGCCTACAATGAGCAGTTCTTC. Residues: CASSPPLAAYNEQFF.

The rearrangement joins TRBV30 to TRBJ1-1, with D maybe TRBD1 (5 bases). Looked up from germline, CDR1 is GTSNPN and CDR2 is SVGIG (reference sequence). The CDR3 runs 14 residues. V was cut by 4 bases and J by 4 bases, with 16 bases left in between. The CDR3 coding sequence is TGTGCCTGGACTAGGGACTTGAGGGGCACTGAAGCTTTCTTT. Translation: CAWTRDLRGTEAFF.

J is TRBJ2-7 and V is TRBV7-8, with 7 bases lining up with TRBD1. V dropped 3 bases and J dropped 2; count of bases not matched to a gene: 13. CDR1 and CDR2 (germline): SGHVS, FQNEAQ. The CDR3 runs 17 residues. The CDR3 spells CASSLGLGQRITYEQYF. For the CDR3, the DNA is TGTGCCAGCAGCTTGGGTCTGGGACAGCGGATTACCTACGAGCAGTACTTC.

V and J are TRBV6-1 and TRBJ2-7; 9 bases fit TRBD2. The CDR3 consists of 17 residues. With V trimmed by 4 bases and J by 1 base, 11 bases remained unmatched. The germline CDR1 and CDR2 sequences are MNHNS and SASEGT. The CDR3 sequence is CASSARAGGLSSYEQYF. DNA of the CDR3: TGTGCCAGCAGTGCCCGGGCGGGAGGGTTATCTTCCTACGAGCAGTACTTC.

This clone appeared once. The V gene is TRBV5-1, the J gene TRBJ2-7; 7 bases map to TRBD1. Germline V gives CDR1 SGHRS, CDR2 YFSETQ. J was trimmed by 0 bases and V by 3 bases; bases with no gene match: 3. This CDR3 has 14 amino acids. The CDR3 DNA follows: TGCGCCAGCAGCTCGGGACAGAGCTCCTACGAGCAGTACTTC. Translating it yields CASSSGQSSYEQYF.

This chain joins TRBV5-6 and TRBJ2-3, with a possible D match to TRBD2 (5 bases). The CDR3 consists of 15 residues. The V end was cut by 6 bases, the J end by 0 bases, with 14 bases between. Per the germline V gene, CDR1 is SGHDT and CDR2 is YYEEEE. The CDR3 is CASTRAASSTDTQYF. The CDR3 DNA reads TGTGCCAGCACGAGGGCAGCGTCTAGCACAGATACGCAGTATTTT. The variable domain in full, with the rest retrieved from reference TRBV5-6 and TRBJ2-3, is DAGVTQSPTHLIKTRGQQVTLRCSPKSGHDTVSWYQQALGQGPQFIFQYYEEEERQRGNFPDRFSGHQFPNYSSELNVNALLLGDSALYLCASTRAASSTDTQYFGPGTRLTVL.

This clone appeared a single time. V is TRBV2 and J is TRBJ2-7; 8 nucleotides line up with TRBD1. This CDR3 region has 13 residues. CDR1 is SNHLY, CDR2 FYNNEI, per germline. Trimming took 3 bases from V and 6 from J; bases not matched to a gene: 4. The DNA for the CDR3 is TGTGCCAGCAGTGAGACAGGGGCTTCCGAGCAGTACTTC. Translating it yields CASSETGASEQYF.

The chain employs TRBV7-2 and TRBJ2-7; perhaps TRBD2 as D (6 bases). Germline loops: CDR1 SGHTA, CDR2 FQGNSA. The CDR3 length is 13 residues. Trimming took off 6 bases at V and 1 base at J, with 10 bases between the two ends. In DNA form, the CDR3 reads TGTGCCAGCAGTAATAGCGGATCCTACGAGCAGTACTTC. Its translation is CASSNSGSYEQYF.

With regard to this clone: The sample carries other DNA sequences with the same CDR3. Here the CDR3 DNA reads TGTGCCAGCTCACCAGGGTCAAATCAGCCCCAGCATTTT. This gives the protein CASSPGSNQPQHF. V usage is TRBV18 and J usage is TRBJ1-5; no clear D. Trimming took off 2 bases at V and 4 bases at J, with 6 bases between the two ends. CDR3 length: 13 residues. The germline gives CDR1 KGHSH, CDR2 LQKENI.

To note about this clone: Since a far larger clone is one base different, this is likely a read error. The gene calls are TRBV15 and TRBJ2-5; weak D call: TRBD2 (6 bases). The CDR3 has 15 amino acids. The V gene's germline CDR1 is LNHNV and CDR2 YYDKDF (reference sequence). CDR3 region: CAASRALAPQETQYF. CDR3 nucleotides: TGTGCCGCCAGCAGAGCTCTAGCGCCCCAAGAGACCCAGTACTTC.

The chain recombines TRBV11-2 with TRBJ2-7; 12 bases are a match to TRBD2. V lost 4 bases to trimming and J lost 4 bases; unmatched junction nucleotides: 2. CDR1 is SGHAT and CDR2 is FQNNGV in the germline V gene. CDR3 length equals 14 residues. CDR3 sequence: CASSSSGGVYEQYF. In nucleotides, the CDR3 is TGTGCCAGCAGCTCTAGCGGGGGGGTTTACGAGCAGTACTTC.

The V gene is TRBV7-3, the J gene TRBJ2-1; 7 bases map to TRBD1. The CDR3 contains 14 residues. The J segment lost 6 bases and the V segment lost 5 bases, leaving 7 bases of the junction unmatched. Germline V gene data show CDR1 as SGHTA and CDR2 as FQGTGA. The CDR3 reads CASSQDRWTNEQFF. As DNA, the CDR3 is TGTGCCAGCAGCCAGGACAGGTGGACCAATGAGCAGTTCTTC.

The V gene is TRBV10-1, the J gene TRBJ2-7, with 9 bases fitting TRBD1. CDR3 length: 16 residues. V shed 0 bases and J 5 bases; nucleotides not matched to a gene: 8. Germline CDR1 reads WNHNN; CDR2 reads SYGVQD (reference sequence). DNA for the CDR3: TGCGCCAGCAGTGAGTCCACAGGGGGCGGCTTTGACGAGCAGTACTTC. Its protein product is CASSESTGGGFDEQYF.

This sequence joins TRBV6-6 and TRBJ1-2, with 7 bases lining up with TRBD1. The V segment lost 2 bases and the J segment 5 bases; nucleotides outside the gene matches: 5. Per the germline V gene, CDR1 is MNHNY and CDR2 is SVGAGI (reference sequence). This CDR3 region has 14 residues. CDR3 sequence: CASSYAGGRYGYTF. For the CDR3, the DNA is TGTGCCAGCAGTTACGCAGGGGGTCGGTATGGCTACACCTTC.

As DNA, the CDR3 is TGTGCCAGCAGCCAAACGGGCCGGGACAATGAGCAGTTCTTC. It is translated as CASSQTGRDNEQFF. This chain connects TRBV6-5 to TRBJ2-1; D gene ambiguous. Germline loops: CDR1 MNHEY, CDR2 SVGAGI. This CDR3 comprises 14 residues. The ends were cut back, 6 bases at V and 5 bases at J, with 14 bases in the middle.